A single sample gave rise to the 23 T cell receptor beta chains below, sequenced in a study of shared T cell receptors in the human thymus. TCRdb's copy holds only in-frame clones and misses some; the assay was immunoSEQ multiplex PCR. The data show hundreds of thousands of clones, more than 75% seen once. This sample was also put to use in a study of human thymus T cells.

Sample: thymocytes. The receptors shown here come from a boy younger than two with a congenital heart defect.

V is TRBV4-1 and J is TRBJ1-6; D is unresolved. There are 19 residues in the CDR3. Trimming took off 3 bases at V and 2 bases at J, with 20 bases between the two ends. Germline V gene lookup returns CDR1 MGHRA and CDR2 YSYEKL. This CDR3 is CASSQHGGRARTYNSPLHF. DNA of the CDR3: TGCGCCAGCAGCCAGCACGGTGGGAGGGCGAGGACCTATAATTCACCCCTCCACTTT.

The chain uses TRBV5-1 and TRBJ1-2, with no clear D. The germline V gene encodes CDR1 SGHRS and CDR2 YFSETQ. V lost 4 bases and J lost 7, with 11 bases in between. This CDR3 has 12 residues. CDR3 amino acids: CASSQNRGGYTF. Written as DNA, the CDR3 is TGCGCCAGCAGCCAGAATAGAGGTGGCTACACCTTC.

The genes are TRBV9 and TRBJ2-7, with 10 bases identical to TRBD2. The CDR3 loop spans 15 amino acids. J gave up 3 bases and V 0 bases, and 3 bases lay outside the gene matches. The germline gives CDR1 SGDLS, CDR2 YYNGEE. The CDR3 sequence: CASSVGSSGSYEQYF. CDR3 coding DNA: TGTGCCAGCAGCGTAGGATCTAGCGGGAGCTACGAGCAGTACTTC.

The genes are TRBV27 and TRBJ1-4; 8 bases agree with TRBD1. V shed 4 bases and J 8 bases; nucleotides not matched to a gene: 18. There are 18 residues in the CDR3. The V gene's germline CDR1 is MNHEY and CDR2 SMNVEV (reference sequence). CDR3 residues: CASSSPGQGQRGREKLFF. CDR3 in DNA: TGTGCCAGCAGTTCACCCGGACAGGGCCAAAGGGGGAGGGAAAAACTGTTTTTT.

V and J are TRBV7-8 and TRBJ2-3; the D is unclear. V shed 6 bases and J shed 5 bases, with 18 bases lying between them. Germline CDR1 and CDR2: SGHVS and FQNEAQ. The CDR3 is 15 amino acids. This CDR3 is CASRPGPHGGDTQYF. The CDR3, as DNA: TGTGCCAGCAGACCAGGTCCTCATGGTGGAGATACGCAGTATTTT.

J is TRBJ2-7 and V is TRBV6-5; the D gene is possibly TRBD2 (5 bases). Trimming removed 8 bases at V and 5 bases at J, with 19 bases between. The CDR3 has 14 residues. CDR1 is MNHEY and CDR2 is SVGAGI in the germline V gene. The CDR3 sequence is CASRELGPRDEQYF. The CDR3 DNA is TGTGCCAGCCGGGAACTAGGGCCTCGGGACGAGCAGTACTTC.

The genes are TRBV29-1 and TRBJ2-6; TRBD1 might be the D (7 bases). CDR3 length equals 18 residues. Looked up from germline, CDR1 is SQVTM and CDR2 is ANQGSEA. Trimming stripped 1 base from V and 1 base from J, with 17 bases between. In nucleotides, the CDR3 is TGCAGCGTTGAAGGCGGGCAGGGGGGATGGTCTGGGGCCAACGTCCTGACTTTC. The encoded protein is CSVEGGQGGWSGANVLTF.

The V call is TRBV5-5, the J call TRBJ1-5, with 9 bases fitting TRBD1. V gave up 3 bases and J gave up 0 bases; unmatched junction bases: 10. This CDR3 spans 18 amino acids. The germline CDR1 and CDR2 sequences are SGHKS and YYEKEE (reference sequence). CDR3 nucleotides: TGTGCCAGCAGCTACACCTCCGGGACAGGGCCTAGCAATCAGCCCCAGCATTTT. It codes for CASSYTSGTGPSNQPQHF.

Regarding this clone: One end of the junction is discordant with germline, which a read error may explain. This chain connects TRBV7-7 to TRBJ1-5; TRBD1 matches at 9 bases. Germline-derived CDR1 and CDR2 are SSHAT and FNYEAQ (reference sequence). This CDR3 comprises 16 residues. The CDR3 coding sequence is TGTGCTAGCAGCCCGGACAGGGGAAATAGGGGTCAGCCCCAGCATTTT. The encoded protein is CASSPDRGNRGQPQHF.

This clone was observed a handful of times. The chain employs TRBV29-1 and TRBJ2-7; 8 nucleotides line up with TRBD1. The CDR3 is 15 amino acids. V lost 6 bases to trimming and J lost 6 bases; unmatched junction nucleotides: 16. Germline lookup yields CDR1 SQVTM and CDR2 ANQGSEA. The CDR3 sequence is CSVAYRGRGSSEQYF. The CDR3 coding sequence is TGCAGCGTCGCTTACAGGGGGAGAGGGTCGAGCGAGCAGTACTTC.

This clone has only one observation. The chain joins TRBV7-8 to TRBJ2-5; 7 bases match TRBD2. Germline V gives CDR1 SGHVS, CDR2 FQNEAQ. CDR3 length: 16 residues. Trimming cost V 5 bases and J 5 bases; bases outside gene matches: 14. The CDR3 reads CASSQIGGTPLETQYF. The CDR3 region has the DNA TGTGCCAGCAGCCAGATCGGGGGGACTCCCCTGGAGACCCAGTACTTC.

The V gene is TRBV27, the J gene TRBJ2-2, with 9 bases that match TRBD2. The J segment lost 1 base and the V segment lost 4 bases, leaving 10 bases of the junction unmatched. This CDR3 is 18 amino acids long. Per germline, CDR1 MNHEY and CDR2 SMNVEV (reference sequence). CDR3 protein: CASSSSCLAGKNTGELFF. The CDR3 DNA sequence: TGTGCCAGCAGTTCGAGCTGTCTAGCGGGAAAGAACACCGGGGAGCTGTTTTTT.

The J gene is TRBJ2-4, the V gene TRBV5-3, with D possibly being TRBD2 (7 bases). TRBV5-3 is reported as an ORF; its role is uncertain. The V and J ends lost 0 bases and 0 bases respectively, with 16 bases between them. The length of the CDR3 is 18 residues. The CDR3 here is CARSLEGGTYIAKNIQYF. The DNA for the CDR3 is TGTGCCAGAAGCTTGGAGGGGGGGACATACATAGCCAAAAACATTCAGTACTTC.

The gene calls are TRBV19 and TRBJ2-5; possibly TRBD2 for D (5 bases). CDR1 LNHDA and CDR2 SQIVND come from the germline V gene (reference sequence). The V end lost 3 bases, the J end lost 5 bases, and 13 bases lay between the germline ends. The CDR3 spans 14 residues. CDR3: CASSILAGGETQYF. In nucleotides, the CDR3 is TGTGCCAGTAGTATCCTAGCTGGCGGGGAGACCCAGTACTTC.

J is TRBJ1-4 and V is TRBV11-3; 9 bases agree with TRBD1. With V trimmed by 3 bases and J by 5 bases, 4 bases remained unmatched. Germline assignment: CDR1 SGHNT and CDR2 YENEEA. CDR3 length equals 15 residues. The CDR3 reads CASSLAGTGNEKLFF. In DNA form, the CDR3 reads TGTGCCAGCAGCTTGGCCGGGACAGGGAATGAAAAACTGTTTTTT. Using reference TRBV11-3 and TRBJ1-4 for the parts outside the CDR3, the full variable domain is EAGVVQSPRYKIIEKKQPVAFWCNPISGHNTLYWYLQNLGQGPELLIRYENEEAVDDSQLPKDRFSAERLKGVDSTLKIQPAELGDSAVYLCASSLAGTGNEKLFFGSGTQLSVL.

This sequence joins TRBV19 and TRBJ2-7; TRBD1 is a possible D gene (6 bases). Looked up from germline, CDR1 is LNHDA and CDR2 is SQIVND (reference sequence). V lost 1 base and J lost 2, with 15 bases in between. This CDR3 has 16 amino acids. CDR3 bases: TGTGCCAGTAGTATAGTTTTGATCCAGGGGACCTACGAGCAGTACTTC. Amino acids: CASSIVLIQGTYEQYF.

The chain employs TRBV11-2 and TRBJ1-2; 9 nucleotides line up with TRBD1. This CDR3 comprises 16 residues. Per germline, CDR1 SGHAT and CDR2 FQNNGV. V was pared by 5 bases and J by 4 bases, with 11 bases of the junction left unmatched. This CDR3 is CASSAPRTGEFYGYTF. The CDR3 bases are TGTGCCAGCAGCGCCCCGAGGACAGGGGAGTTCTATGGCTACACCTTC.

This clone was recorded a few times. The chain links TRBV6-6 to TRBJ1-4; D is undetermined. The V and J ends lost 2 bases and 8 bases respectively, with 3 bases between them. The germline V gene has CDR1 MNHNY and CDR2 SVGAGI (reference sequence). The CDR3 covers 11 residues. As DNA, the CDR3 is TGTGCCAGCAGTTACGAGGAAAAACTGTTTTTT. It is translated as CASSYEEKLFF.

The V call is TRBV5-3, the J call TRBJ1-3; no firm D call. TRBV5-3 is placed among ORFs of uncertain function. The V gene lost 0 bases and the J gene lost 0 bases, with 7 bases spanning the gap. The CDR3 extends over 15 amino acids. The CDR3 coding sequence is TGTGCCAGAAGCTTGGACCTGAGCTCTGGAAACACCATATATTTT. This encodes CARSLDLSSGNTIYF.

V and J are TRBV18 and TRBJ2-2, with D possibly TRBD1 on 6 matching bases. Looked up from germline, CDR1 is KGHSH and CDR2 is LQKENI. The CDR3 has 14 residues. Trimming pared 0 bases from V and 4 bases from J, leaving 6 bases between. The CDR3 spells CASSPPDSTGELFF. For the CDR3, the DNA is TGTGCCAGCTCACCACCGGACAGCACCGGGGAGCTGTTTTTT.

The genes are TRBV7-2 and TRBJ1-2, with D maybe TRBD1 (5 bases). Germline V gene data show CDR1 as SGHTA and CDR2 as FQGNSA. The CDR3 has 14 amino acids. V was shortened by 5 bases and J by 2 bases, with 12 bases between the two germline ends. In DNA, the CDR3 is TGTGCCAGCAGCCTAGACAGTCGGAACTATGGCTACACCTTC. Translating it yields CASSLDSRNYGYTF.

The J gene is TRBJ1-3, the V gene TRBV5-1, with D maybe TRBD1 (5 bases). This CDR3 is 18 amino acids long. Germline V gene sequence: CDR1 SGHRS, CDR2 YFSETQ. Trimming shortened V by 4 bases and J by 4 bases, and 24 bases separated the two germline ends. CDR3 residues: CASSRGRGRNRMGNTIYF. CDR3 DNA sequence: TGCGCCAGCAGCCGCGGGAGGGGACGGAATCGAATGGGAAACACCATATATTTT. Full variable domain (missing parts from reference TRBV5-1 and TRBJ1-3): KAGVTQTPRYLIKTRGQQVTLSCSPISGHRSVSWYQQTPGQGLQFLFEYFSETQRNKGNFPGRFSGRQFSNSRSEMNVSTLELGDSALYLCASSRGRGRNRMGNTIYFGEGSWLTVV.

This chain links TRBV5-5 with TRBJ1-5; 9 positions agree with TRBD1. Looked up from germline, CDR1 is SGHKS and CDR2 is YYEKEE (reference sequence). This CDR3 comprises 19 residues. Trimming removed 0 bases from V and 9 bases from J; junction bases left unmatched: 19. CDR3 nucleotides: TGTGCCAGCAGCTTGGGGCCGGGACAGGGACCCCTGTTAGATTGGCCCCAGCATTTT. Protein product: CASSLGPGQGPLLDWPQHF.